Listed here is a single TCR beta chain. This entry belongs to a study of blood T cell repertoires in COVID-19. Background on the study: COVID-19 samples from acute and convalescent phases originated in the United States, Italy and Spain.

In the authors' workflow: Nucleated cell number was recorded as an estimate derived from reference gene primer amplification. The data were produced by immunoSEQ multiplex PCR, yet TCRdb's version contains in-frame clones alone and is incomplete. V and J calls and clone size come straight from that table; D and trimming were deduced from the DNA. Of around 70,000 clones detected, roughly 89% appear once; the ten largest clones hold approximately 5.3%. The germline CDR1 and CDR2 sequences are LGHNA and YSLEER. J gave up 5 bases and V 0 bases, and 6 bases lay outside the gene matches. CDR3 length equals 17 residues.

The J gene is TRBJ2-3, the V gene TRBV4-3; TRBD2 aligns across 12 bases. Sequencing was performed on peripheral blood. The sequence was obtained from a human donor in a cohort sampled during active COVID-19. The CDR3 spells CASSQDALAGGQDTQYF. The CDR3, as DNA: TGCGCCAGCAGCCAAGACGCCCTAGCGGGGGGGCAAGATACGCAGTATTTT.